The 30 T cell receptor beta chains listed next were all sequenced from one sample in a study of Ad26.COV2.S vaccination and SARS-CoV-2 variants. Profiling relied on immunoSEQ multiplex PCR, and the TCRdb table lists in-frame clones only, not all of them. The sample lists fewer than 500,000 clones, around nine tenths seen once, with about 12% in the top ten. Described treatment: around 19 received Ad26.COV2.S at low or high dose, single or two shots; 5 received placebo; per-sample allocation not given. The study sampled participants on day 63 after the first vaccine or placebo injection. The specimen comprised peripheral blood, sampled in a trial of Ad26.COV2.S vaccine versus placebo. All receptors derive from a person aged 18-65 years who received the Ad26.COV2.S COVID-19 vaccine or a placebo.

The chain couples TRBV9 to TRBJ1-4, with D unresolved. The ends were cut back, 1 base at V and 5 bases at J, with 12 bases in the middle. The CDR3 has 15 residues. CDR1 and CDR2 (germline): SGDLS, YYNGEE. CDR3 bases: TGTGCCAGCAGCGTAAATTCAGACATAAATGAAAAACTGTTTTTT. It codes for CASSVNSDINEKLFF.

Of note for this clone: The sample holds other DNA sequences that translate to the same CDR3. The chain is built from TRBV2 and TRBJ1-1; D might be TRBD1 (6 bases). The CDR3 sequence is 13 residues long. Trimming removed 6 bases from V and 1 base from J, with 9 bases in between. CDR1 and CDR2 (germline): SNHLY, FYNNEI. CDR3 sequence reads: CASSVQGNTEAFF. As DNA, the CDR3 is TGTGCCAGCAGCGTACAGGGGAACACTGAAGCTTTCTTT.

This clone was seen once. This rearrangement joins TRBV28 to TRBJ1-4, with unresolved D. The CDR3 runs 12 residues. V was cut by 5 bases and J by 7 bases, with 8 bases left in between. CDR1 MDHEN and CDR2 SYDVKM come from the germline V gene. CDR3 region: CASSPSPEKLFF. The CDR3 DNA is TGTGCCAGCAGTCCGTCCCCTGAAAAACTGTTTTTT.

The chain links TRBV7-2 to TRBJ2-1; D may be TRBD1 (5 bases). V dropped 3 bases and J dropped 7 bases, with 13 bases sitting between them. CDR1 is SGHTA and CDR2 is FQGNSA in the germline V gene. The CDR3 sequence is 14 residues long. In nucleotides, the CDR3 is TGTGCCAGCAGCTTGGACACAACAAGGAATGAGCAGTTCTTC. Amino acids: CASSLDTTRNEQFF.

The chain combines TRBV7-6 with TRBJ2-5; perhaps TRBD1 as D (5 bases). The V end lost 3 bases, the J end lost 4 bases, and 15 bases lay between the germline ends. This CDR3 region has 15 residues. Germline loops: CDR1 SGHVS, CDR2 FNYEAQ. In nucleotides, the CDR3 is TGTGCCAGCAGCTTCGCCGCAGGGAACGGAGAGACCCAGTACTTC. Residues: CASSFAAGNGETQYF.

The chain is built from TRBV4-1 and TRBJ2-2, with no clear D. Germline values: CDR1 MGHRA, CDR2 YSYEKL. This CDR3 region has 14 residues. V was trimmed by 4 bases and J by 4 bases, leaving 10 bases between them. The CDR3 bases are TGCGCCAGCAGCCTATCCCGGTTCACCGGGGAGCTGTTTTTT. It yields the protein CASSLSRFTGELFF.

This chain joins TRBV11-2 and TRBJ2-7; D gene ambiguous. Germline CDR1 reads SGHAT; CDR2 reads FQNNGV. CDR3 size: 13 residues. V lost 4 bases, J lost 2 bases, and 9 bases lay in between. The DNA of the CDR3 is TGTGCCAGCAGCTCGGGCCTCACCTACGAGCAGTACTTC. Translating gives CASSSGLTYEQYF.

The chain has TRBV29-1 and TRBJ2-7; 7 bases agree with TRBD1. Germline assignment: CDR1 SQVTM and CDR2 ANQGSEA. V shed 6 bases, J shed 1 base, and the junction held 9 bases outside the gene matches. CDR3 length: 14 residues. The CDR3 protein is CSVRQGSGSYEQYF. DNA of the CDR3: TGCAGCGTAAGACAGGGATCAGGGTCCTACGAGCAGTACTTC.

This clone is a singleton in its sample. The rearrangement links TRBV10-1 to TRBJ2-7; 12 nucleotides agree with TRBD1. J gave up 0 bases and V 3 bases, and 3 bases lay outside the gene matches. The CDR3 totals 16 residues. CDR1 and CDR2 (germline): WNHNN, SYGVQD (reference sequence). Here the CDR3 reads CASSDRDRGLSYEQYF. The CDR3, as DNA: TGCGCCAGCAGTGATAGGGACAGGGGGCTCTCCTACGAGCAGTACTTC.

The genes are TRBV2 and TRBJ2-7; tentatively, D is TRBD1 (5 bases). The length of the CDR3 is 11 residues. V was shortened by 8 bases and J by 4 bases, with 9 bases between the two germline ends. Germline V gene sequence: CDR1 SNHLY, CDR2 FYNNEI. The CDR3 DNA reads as TGTGCCAGCGCACAGGAATACGAGCAGTACTTC. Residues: CASAQEYEQYF.

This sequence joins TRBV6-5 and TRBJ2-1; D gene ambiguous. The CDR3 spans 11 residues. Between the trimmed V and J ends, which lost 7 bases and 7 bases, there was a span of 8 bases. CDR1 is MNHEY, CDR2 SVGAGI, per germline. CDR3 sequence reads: CASTLWNEQFF. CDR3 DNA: TGTGCCAGCACCTTATGGAATGAGCAGTTCTTC.

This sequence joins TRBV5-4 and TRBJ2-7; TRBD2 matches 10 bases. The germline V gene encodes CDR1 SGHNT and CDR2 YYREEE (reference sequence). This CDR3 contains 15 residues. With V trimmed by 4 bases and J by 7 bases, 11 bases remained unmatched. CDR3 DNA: TGTGCCAGCAGCCCCCAGCCTAGCGGGAGTTTTGAGCAGTACTTC. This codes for CASSPQPSGSFEQYF.

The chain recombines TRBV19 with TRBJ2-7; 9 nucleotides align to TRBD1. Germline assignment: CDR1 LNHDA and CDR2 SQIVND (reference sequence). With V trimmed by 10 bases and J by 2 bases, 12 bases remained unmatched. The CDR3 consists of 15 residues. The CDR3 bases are TGTGCCACCCAACCCAGACAGGGGGTGACCTACGAGCAGTACTTC. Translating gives CATQPRQGVTYEQYF.

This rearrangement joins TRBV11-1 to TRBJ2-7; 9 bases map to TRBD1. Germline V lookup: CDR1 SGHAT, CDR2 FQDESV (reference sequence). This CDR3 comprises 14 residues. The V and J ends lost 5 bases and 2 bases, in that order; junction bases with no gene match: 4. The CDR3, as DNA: TGTGCCAGCAGCCCGGGACAGGGAACCTACGAGCAGTACTTC. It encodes CASSPGQGTYEQYF.

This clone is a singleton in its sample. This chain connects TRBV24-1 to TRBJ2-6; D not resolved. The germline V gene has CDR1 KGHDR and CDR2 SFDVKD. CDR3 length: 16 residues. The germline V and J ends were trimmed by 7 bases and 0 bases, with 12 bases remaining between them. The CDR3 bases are TGTGCCACCAGCCCTTCCTCGGGCTCTGGGGCCAACGTCCTGACTTTC. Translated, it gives CATSPSSGSGANVLTF.

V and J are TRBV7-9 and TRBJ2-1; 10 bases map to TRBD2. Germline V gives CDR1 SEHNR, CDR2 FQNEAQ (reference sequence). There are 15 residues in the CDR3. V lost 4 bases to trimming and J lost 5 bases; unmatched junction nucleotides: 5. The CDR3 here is CASSSLAGDNNEQFF. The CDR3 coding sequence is TGTGCCAGCAGCTCTCTAGCGGGAGATAACAATGAGCAGTTCTTC.

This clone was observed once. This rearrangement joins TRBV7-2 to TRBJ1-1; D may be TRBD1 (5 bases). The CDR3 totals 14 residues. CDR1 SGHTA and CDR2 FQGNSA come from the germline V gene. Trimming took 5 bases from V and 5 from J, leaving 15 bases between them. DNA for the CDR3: TGTGCCAGCAGCCTCCGGGACTTCCTGACTGAAGCTTTCTTT. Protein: CASSLRDFLTEAFF.

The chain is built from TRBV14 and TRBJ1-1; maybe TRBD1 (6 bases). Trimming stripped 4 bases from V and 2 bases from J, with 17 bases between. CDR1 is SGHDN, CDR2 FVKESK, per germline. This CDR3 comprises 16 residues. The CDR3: CASSRRTDRFNTEAFF. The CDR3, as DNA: TGTGCCAGCAGCCGGAGGACAGACCGTTTCAACACTGAAGCTTTCTTT.

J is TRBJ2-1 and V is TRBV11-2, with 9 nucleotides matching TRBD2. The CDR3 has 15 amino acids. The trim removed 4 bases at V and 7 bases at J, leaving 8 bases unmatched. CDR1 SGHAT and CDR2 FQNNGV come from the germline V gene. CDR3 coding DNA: TGTGCCAGCAGCTCGCGGGAGGGCCTATGGAATGAGCAGTTCTTC. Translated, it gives CASSSREGLWNEQFF.

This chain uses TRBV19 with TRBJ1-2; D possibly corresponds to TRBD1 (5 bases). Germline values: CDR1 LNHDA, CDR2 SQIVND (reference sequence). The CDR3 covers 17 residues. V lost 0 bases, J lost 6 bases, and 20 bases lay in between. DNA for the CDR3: TGTGCCAGTAGTATAGACGGCCCGTCCCGGGGCGGCGATGGCTACACCTTC. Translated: CASSIDGPSRGGDGYTF.

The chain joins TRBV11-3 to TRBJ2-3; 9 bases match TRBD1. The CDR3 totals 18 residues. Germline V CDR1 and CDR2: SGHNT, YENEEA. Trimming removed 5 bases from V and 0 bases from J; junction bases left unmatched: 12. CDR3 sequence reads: CASSPRAGTGSSTDTQYF. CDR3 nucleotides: TGTGCCAGCAGCCCCCGGGCCGGGACAGGGTCTAGCACAGATACGCAGTATTTT.

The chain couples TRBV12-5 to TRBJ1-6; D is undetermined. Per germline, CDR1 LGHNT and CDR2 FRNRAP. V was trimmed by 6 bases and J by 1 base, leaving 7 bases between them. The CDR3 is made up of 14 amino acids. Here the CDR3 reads CASGHESYNSPLHF. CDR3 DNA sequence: TGTGCTAGTGGCCATGAGTCCTATAATTCACCCCTCCACTTT.

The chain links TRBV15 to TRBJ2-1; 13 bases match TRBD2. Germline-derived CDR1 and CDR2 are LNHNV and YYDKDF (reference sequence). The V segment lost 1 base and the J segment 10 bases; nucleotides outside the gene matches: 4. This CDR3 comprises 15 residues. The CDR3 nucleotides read TGTGCCACCAGCAGAGGACTAGCGGGAGGATGGGAGCAGTTCTTC. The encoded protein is CATSRGLAGGWEQFF.

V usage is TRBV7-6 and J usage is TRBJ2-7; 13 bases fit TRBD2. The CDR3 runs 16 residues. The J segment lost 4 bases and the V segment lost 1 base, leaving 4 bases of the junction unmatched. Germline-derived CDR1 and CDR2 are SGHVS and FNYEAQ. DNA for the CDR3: TGTGCCAGCAGCTTAGGAACTAGCGGGAGGGATTACGAGCAGTACTTC. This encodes CASSLGTSGRDYEQYF.

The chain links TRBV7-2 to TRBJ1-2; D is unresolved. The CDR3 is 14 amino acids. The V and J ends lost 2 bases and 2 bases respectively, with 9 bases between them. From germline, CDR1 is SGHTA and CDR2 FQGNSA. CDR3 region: CASSLSPRNYGYTF. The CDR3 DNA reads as TGTGCCAGCAGCTTATCCCCCAGGAACTATGGCTACACCTTC.

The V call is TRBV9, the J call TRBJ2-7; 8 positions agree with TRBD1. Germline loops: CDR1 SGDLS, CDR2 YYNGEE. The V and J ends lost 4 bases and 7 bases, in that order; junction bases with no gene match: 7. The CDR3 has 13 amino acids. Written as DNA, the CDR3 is TGTGCCAGCAGCAAGACAGGGGCCCGGGAGCAGTACTTC. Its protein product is CASSKTGAREQYF.

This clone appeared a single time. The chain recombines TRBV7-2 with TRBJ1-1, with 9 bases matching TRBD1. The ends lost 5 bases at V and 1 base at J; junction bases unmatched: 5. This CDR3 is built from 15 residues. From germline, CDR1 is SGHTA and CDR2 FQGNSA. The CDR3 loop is CASSPGTGWNTEAFF. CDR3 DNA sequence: TGTGCCAGCAGCCCCGGGACAGGGTGGAACACTGAAGCTTTCTTT.

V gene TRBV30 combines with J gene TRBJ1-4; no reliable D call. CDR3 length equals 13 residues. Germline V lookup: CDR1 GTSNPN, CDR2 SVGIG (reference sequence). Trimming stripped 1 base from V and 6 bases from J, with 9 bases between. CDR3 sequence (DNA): TGTGCCTGGAGTGCTGACACCTATGAAAAACTGTTTTTT. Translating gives CAWSADTYEKLFF.

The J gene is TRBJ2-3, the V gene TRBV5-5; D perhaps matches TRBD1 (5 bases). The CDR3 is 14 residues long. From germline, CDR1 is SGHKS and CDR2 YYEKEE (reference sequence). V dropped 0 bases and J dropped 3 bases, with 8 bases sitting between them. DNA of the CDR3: TGTGCCAGCAGCTTGGAGGGGCAGACAGATACGCAGTATTTT. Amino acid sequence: CASSLEGQTDTQYF.

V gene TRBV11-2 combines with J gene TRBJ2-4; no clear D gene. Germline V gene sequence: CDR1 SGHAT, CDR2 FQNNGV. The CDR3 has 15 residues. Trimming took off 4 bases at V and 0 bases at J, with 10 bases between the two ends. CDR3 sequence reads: CASSSNLVAKNIQYF. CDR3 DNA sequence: TGTGCCAGCAGCTCCAATCTTGTAGCCAAAAACATTCAGTACTTC.